This T cell receptor (beta chain) is from a study of blood T cell repertoires in COVID-19 (dated by TCRdb to 2019 to 2021). Regarding the research as a whole: Collaborator samples came from the United States, Italy and Spain and covered acute and convalescent phases of COVID-19. Nearly every sample came with metadata listing a de-identified subject ID, COVID-19 status, age in years and sex. A freely available public database, intended as a resource for researchers studying the immune response to SARS-CoV-2, is where the repertoires were released. Where available, HLA class I and class II types were taken from metadata supplied by the sample provider and were not determined by assay-based typing. Samples came from the ongoing ImmuneRACE study (first 160 participants) plus 1,254 subjects from 6 global collaborators. Subjects who had been exposed to COVID-19, were actively infected with it, or had recovered from it provided the deeply sampled blood TCRbeta repertoires that made up the dataset. The material from the prospective study consisted of cDNA or gDNA derived from T cells, B-cell-depleted T cells, or PBMCs.

On this clone: The clone's antigen remains unknown. Nothing much larger sits one base from this clone, and base qualities are not available. This sample includes further DNA sequences coding for the same CDR3.

V and J are trimmed by 6 bases and 4 bases, and the gene matches miss 4 bases of the junction. From the cysteine up to the phenylalanine, the CDR3 has a length of 13 residues. Kept here is only the CDR3 DNA, which spans 39 bases and is read in frame from base 1. TCRbeta CDR3 regions were amplified from genomic DNA by means of the immunoSEQ Assay, a bias-controlled multiplex PCR. In the authors' own workflow: The number of nucleated cells in each sample was estimated by amplification of reference gene primers within the assay. To quantify the absolute abundance of each unique TCRbeta CDR3 rearrangement, sequence reads were collapsed and filtered. For each sample, productive Simpson clonality was calculated as the square root of Simpson's diversity index across productive rearrangements. This immuneACCESS table, as held by TCRdb, lists in-frame sequences with V and J called but not all clones. Of the missing ones, under half trace to an unresolved V gene in checked studies; the others have no known cause. The V and J calls and the clone size are those of that table, but D and trimming were determined from the DNA. A total of some 40,000 clones appear in this sample, about 85% of them only once. The ten largest clones add up to 30% to 35% of the sample.

Each collaborating institution followed its own protocols to collect whole blood in K2EDTA tubes. For TCRbeta analysis, collaborators shipped samples as frozen whole blood, isolated PBMCs, or DNA extracted from either of those sample types. Summary of the overall study and its limitations: The quantity of clinical and demographic metadata differed by source and by participant and was supplied without curation.

The receptor's source is a woman of 80 years or more with acute or convalescent COVID-19. The chain joins TRBV12-3 or TRBV12-4 to TRBJ1-2; 8 of the junction bases match TRBD1. Sample: peripheral blood. CDR3 sequence: CASRPDRGYGYTF. The sequenced DNA is TGTGCCAGCAGACCTGACAGGGGCTATGGCTACACCTTC.